The 4 T cell receptor beta chains presented below share a single source sample, sequenced in a study of blood T cells in healthy people across ages. Primed by a sample-barcoded 5' primer and a J-beta primer mix, a second PCR proceeded for roughly 6 to 12 cycles. One entry per CDR3 protein results from TCRdb running MiXCR on the 5' RACE reads. The sample has more than 650,000 distinct CDR3 sequences, less than 70% seen once. The sequencing input was blood. The receptor source for this set is a man older than 75 in good health.

The V and J genes are TRBV9 and TRBJ2-7; 11 bases map to TRBD2. This CDR3 has 14 residues. Trimming removed 3 bases from V and 3 bases from J; junction bases left unmatched: 2. Germline V gene lookup returns CDR1 SGDLS and CDR2 YYNGEE. The CDR3 nucleotides are TGTGCCAGCAGCGAGGGACTAGCGGTCTACGAGCAGTACTTC. Protein product: CASSEGLAVYEQYF.

This clonotype was counted a few times. V gene TRBV20-1 combines with J gene TRBJ1-5; 10 bases agree with TRBD1. Germline V gene sequence: CDR1 DFQATT, CDR2 SNEGSKA (reference sequence). This CDR3 comprises 13 residues. The J segment lost 7 bases and the V segment lost 5 bases, leaving 5 bases of the junction unmatched. CDR3 sequence: CSARTGGGQPQHF. In DNA, the CDR3 is TGCAGTGCTCGGACAGGGGGAGGCCAGCCCCAGCATTTT.

This clonotype was observed a handful of times. This sequence joins TRBV29-1 and TRBJ2-5; either TRBD1 or TRBD2 may fit D (5 bases each). The V and J ends lost 7 bases and 2 bases respectively, with 5 bases between them. CDR1 SQVTM and CDR2 ANQGSEA come from the germline V gene. The CDR3 length is 10 residues. The CDR3 here is CSGGQETQYF. The CDR3 bases are TGCAGCGGGGGGCAAGAGACCCAGTACTTC.

This clonotype has at least ten counts. The chain has TRBV5-5 and TRBJ2-7; D remains ambiguous. Germline assignment: CDR1 SGHKS and CDR2 YYEKEE (reference sequence). The CDR3 is 14 amino acids. V was cut by 0 bases and J by 5 bases, with 12 bases left in between. The CDR3 region has the DNA TGTGCCAGCAGCTTGGTATCTAGGGCGAACGAGCAGTACTTC. It specifies CASSLVSRANEQYF.